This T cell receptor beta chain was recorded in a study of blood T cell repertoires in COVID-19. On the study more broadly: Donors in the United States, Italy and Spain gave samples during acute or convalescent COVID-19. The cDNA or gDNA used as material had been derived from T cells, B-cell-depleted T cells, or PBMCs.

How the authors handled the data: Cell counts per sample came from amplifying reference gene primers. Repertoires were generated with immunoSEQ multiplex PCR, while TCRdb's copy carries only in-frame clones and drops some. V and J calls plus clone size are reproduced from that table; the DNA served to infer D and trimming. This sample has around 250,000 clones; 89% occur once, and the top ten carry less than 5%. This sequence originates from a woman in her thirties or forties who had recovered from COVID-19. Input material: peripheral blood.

DNA for the CDR3: TGTGCCAGCAGCCCACGCGGGACAGTCGGAAACACCATATATTTT. It codes for CASSPRGTVGNTIYF. The V and J genes are TRBV3-1 (or the pseudogene TRBV3-2) and TRBJ1-3, with 7 bases matching TRBD1. The V and J ends lost 4 bases and 4 bases, in that order; junction bases with no gene match: 7. Per the germline V gene, CDR1 is LGHDT and CDR2 is YNNKEL (reference sequence). The CDR3 is 15 amino acids.